This TCR beta chain was retrieved from a study of T cell repertoires in cytomegalovirus infection. Study conclusions and caveats: Cumulated frequencies of public TCR beta families served to identify carriers of CMV plus the relevant HLA. Predominance within the ex vivo response was attributable to HLA-C-restricted CMV-specific TCR beta clonotypes.

Per the germline V gene, CDR1 is SGHVS and CDR2 is FNYEAQ. J lost 6 bases, V lost 3 bases, and 6 bases had no gene match. The CDR3 is 14 residues long. Using its own MiXCR run on the reads, TCRdb lists one record per CDR3 protein. The sample holds 200,000 or so distinct CDR3 sequences; 35% to 45% are singletons and the top ten take 59%. This clonotype was seen many times. What it recognizes is unknown. The sequencing here drew on CD8+ T cells from cultured PBMCs, taken from culture after CMV antigen stimulation. The rearrangement uses TRBV7-6 and TRBJ2-7; TRBD1 matches at 9 bases. The clonotype comes from a human donor in good health (CMV status not recorded). Some clones in this sample may be carry-over from other donors' samples. This CDR3 is CASSLSGTGSEQYF. CDR3 coding DNA: TGTGCCAGCAGCTTGTCCGGGACAGGGAGCGAGCAGTACTTC.